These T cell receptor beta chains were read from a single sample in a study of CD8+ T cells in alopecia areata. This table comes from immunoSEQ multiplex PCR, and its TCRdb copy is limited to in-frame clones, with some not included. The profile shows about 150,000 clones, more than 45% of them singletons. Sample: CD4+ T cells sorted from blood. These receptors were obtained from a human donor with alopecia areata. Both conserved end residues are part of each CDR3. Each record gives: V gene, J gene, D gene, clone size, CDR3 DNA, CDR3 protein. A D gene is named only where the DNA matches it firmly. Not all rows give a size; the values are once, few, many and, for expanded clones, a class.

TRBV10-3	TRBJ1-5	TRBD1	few	TGTGCCATCAGTACCACGGACAGGGTGGATCAGCCCCAGCATTTT	CAISTTDRVDQPQHF
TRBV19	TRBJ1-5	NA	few	TGTGCCAGTAGTATAGTATTAGGAAGGCCCCAGCATTTT	CASSIVLGRPQHF
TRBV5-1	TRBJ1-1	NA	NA	TGCGCCAGCAGCTTTACATTATCCGGCACTGAAGCTTTCTTT	CASSFTLSGTEAFF
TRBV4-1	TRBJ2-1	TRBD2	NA	TGCGCCAGCAGCCCCCTGTCCCACCTAACTAGCGGGAGAGGGAATGAGCAGTTCTTC	CASSPLSHLTSGRGNEQFF
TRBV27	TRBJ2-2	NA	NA	TGTGCCAGCAGTTTAATAGGGGGTACCACCGGGGAGCTGTTTTTT	CASSLIGGTTGELFF
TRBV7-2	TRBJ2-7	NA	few	TGTGCCAGCAGCACCACTAGCAGCCGCTACGAGCAGTACTTC	CASSTTSSRYEQYF
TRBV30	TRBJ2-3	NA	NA	TGTGCCTGGAGTGTGGGATTCGGTACGCAGTATTTT	CAWSVGFGTQYF
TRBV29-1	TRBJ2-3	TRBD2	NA	TGCAGCGTTGTTCTGGTTAGCGGGAGCACAGATACGCAGTATTTT	CSVVLVSGSTDTQYF
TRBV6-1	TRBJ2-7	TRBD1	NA	TGTGCCACCAATCGGGAAGGGGGCTTTTACGAGCAGTACTTC	CATNREGGFYEQYF
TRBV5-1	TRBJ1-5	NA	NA	TGCGCCAGCAGGTGGGATATTACAAGCAATCAGCCCCAGCATTTT	CASRWDITSNQPQHF
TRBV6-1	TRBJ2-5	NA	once	TGTGCCAGCATTTCGGTTCAAGAGACCCAGTACTTC	CASISVQETQYF
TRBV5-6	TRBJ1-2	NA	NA	TGTGCCAGCAGCTTGAGGAGGAGCGATGGCTACACCTTC	CASSLRRSDGYTF
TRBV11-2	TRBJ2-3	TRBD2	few	TGTGCCAGCAGTTCAGGGACTAGTGCAGATACGCAGTATTTT	CASSSGTSADTQYF